Below are 19 T cell receptor beta chains sequenced from a single sample in a study of blood T cell repertoires in COVID-19. Repertoires were generated with immunoSEQ multiplex PCR, while TCRdb's copy carries only in-frame clones and drops some. The profile shows about 440,000 clones, about 89% of them singletons. Material: peripheral blood. These TCRs come from a woman aged 25 to 39 with acute or convalescent COVID-19.

The V and J genes are TRBV7-9 and TRBJ1-4, with D possibly matching TRBD1 (6 bases). The V end was cut by 4 bases, the J end by 8 bases, with 23 bases between. The germline CDR1 and CDR2 sequences are SEHNR and FQNEAQ (reference sequence). This CDR3 has 17 amino acids. CDR3 nucleotide sequence: TGTGCCAGCAGCTCCACGAAGAGATGGCCAGGGGTGGAAAAACTGTTTTTT. This gives the protein CASSSTKRWPGVEKLFF.

This chain connects TRBV24-1 to TRBJ2-5; D ambiguous. The V gene lost 0 bases and the J gene lost 3 bases, with 13 bases spanning the gap. This CDR3 region has 16 residues. The germline V gene encodes CDR1 KGHDR and CDR2 SFDVKD. CDR3 coding DNA: TGTGCCACCAGTGATTTGAAGTTCGCCGGAGAAGAGACCCAGTACTTC. Translated, it gives CATSDLKFAGEETQYF.

The chain recombines TRBV5-1 with TRBJ2-3; 8 nucleotides line up with TRBD2. This CDR3 spans 15 amino acids. CDR1 SGHRS and CDR2 YFSETQ come from the germline V gene. After removal of 1 base from V and 6 bases from J, the junction contained 7 bases not matched to a gene. CDR3 loop: CASSLPTGGVDTQYF. In DNA, the CDR3 is TGCGCCAGCAGCTTGCCTACCGGGGGGGTTGATACGCAGTATTTT.

J is TRBJ2-3 and V is TRBV20-1; a weak D match, TRBD1 (6 bases). Germline V CDR1 and CDR2: DFQATT, SNEGSKA (reference sequence). The CDR3 contains 15 residues. The germline V and J ends were trimmed by 3 bases and 6 bases, with 19 bases remaining between them. The CDR3 DNA follows: TGCAGTGCTAGTTTCGGACAGCTTACAACTGATACGCAGTATTTT. Its protein product is CSASFGQLTTDTQYF.

In DNA, the CDR3 is TGCGCCAGCAGTCCAGGGGGAGCTTTTCGCTCACCCCTCCACTTT. This gives the protein CASSPGGAFRSPLHF. The rearrangement links TRBV5-1 to TRBJ1-6; 7 nucleotides agree with TRBD1. J gave up 10 bases and V 5 bases, and 12 bases lay outside the gene matches. Germline assignment: CDR1 SGHRS and CDR2 YFSETQ. The CDR3 runs to 15 residues.

This clone was picked up a small number of times. The J gene is TRBJ1-1, the V gene TRBV2, with TRBD1 identical over 7 bases. Trimming removed 5 bases from V and 4 bases from J; junction bases left unmatched: 7. Germline V gene data show CDR1 as SNHLY and CDR2 as FYNNEI. This CDR3 has 14 residues. This chain's CDR3 is CASSPTGVATEAFF. The CDR3 DNA sequence: TGTGCCAGCAGTCCCACAGGGGTGGCCACTGAAGCTTTCTTT.

The rearrangement links TRBV18 to TRBJ2-1; 8 nucleotides line up with TRBD1. Germline-derived CDR1 and CDR2 are KGHSH and LQKENI. The CDR3 is made up of 16 amino acids. The V gene end was trimmed by 3 bases and the J gene end by 6 bases; junction bases not matched to a gene: 10. Here the CDR3 reads CASSPAPGQGLNEQFF. The CDR3 nucleotides are TGTGCCAGCTCACCCGCTCCAGGACAGGGTCTCAATGAGCAGTTCTTC. Based on the CDR3 plus reference TRBV18 and TRBJ2-1, the full variable domain is NAGVMQNPRHLVRRRGQEARLRCSPMKGHSHVYWYRQLPEEGLKFMVYLQKENIIDESGMPKERFSAEFPKEGPSILRIQQVVRGDSAAYFCASSPAPGQGLNEQFFGPGTRLTVL.

In this sample, this clone turned up once. The rearrangement links TRBV15 to TRBJ2-4, with 11 bases lining up with TRBD1. Germline V gene lookup returns CDR1 LNHNV and CDR2 YYDKDF (reference sequence). The V segment lost 3 bases and the J segment 6 bases; nucleotides outside the gene matches: 4. This CDR3 is built from 15 residues. Written as DNA, the CDR3 is TGTGCCACCAGCAGGGGGACAGGGGGTGGAAACATTCAGTACTTC. Translation: CATSRGTGGGNIQYF.

The rearrangement joins TRBV20-1 to TRBJ2-1, with TRBD2 matching 9 bases. Germline V gene sequence: CDR1 DFQATT, CDR2 SNEGSKA (reference sequence). V trimming: 3 bases; J trimming: 8 bases; junction bases outside the gene matches: 8. CDR3 size: 14 residues. This CDR3 reads CSASIAGVLHEQFF. In DNA, the CDR3 is TGCAGTGCTAGTATAGCGGGGGTACTACATGAGCAGTTCTTC.

The chain links TRBV6-1 to TRBJ2-1; 10 bases match TRBD1. The CDR3 has 15 amino acids. V lost 2 bases and J lost 4; bases outside the gene matches: 2. Looked up from germline, CDR1 is MNHNS and CDR2 is SASEGT. Here the CDR3 reads CASSEWTGGYNEQFF. Here the CDR3 DNA reads TGTGCCAGCAGTGAATGGACAGGGGGGTACAATGAGCAGTTCTTC.

CDR3 nucleotide sequence: TGTGCCAGTAGTCGTTGGGACATCCCCTACGAGCAGTACTTC. Its protein is CASSRWDIPYEQYF. J is TRBJ2-7 and V is TRBV19, with D possibly matching TRBD1 (6 bases). The germline V gene encodes CDR1 LNHDA and CDR2 SQIVND (reference sequence). This CDR3 has 14 residues. Trimming shortened V by 5 bases and J by 2 bases, and 13 bases separated the two germline ends. Full variable domain (missing parts from reference TRBV19 and TRBJ2-7): DGGITQSPKYLFRKEGQNVTLSCEQNLNHDAMYWYRQDPGQGLRLIYYSQIVNDFQKGDIAEGYSVSREKKESFPLTVTSAQKNPTAFYLCASSRWDIPYEQYFGPGTRLTVT.

In regard to this clone: A junction boundary mismatches the germline segment, possibly from a read error. The chain uses TRBV9 and TRBJ2-3, with TRBD1 identical over 9 bases. Germline assignment: CDR1 SGDLS and CDR2 YYNGEE. The CDR3 covers 14 residues. Here the CDR3 reads CASSVVKPGQGLAF. The CDR3 DNA sequence: TGTGCCAGCAGCGTAGTAAAACCGGGACAGGGCCTTGCTTTT.

This sequence joins TRBV5-4 and TRBJ2-5; the D gene is possibly TRBD2 (5 bases). The CDR3 runs to 14 residues. The germline CDR1 and CDR2 sequences are SGHNT and YYREEE (reference sequence). The V gene lost 0 bases and the J gene lost 2 bases, with 8 bases spanning the gap. This chain's CDR3 is CASSLGGLQETQYF. The CDR3 DNA sequence: TGTGCCAGCAGCTTGGGAGGGTTACAAGAGACCCAGTACTTC.

The chain uses TRBV7-3 and TRBJ2-2; TRBD1 matches at 8 bases. This CDR3 comprises 17 residues. The germline V gene encodes CDR1 SGHTA and CDR2 FQGTGA. V dropped 5 bases and J dropped 2; count of bases not matched to a gene: 10. CDR3 loop: CASSLKPTGVNTGELFF. The DNA of the CDR3 is TGTGCCAGCAGCCTGAAACCGACAGGGGTAAACACCGGGGAGCTGTTTTTT.

The CDR3 nucleotides read TGTGCCAGCAGCATGGGGACAGGGGAGTACTTC. It yields the protein CASSMGTGEYF. The genes are TRBV7-9 and TRBJ2-5; 10 bases fit TRBD1. The CDR3 loop spans 11 amino acids. Germline CDR1 is SEHNR and CDR2 is FQNEAQ (reference sequence). V gave up 5 bases and J gave up 12 bases; unmatched junction bases: 3.

The chain employs TRBV5-1 and TRBJ2-1, with 8 bases lining up with TRBD1. Germline trimming cut 4 bases from V and 5 bases from J; bases unmatched to any gene: 2. Germline CDR1 reads SGHRS; CDR2 reads YFSETQ. The CDR3 has 13 amino acids. In nucleotides, the CDR3 is TGCGCCAGCAGCCCGACAGGGGACAATGAGCAGTTCTTC. Translating it yields CASSPTGDNEQFF.

The rearrangement uses TRBV2 and TRBJ2-2; D is uncertain. This CDR3 spans 14 amino acids. From germline, CDR1 is SNHLY and CDR2 FYNNEI. Trimming shortened V by 7 bases and J by 0 bases, and 9 bases separated the two germline ends. Here the CDR3 DNA reads TGTGCCAGCAAGCAGGCTGCGAACACCGGGGAGCTGTTTTTT. Translating it yields CASKQAANTGELFF.

CDR3 DNA: TGCAGCGTTGTGGGAGGGGGGACCACTGAAGCTTTCTTT. This sequence encodes CSVVGGGTTEAFF. The chain employs TRBV29-1 and TRBJ1-1; D is perhaps TRBD1 (6 bases). V was clipped by 4 bases and J by 4 bases, with 13 bases between them. The CDR3 is 13 amino acids. From germline, CDR1 is SQVTM and CDR2 ANQGSEA.

This clone was counted between two and nine times. The chain employs TRBV5-1 and TRBJ2-7; TRBD2 aligns across 7 bases. The V segment lost 0 bases and the J segment 1 base; nucleotides outside the gene matches: 4. The germline gives CDR1 SGHRS, CDR2 YFSETQ. The CDR3 extends over 15 amino acids. The CDR3: CASSLVGGGSYEQYF. CDR3 nucleotides: TGCGCCAGCAGCTTGGTTGGCGGGGGATCCTACGAGCAGTACTTC.